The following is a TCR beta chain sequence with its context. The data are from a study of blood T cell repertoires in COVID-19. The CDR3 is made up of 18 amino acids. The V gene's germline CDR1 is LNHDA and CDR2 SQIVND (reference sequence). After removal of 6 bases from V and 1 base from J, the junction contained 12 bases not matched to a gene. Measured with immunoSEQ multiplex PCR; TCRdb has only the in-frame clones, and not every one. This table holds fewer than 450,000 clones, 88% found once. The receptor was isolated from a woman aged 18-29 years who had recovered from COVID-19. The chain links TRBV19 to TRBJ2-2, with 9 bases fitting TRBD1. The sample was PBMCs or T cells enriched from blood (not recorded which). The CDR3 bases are TGTGCCAGTAGCAGTTGGTCGGGACAGGGAGAGAACACCGGGGAGCTGTTTTTT. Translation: CASSSWSGQGENTGELFF.